The present TCR beta chain was sequenced within a study of T cell responses to AZD1222 COVID-19 vaccine (dated by TCRdb to about 2021). Context from the whole study: AZD1222 recipients whose second dose came at about 4 weeks and those whose second dose came at about 12 weeks were combined into one group, since spike-specific TCR depth and breadth did not differ between the two schedules. TCR sequencing covered fewer than 250 trial participants: 200 to 220 given two doses of AZD1222 and 26 given two doses of MenACWY control vaccine. Trial participants were enrolled into age subgroups of 18-55, 56-69 and 70-plus years, which contained 148, 28 and 57 TCR-sequenced participants, respectively.

Worth noting for this clone: Its antigen is unknown. One base away there is no much larger clone; base qualities are not given.

The CDR3 regions of human TCRbeta chains were analyzed by immunosequencing. As for the authors' bioinformatics: Repertoire TCRs were checked for matches against a reference library of SARS-CoV-2-specific TCRs that had been generated using the MIRA antigen-specificity platform. Breadth meant the fraction of unique TCRs that were SARS-CoV-2-associated, whereas depth meant the fraction of total T cells that were SARS-CoV-2-associated. Using the MIRA data, every spike-specific TCR was mapped to the spike region that the TCR reacted to and assigned to either a CD4 or a CD8 class. Log10-transformed breadth and depth values were compared by one-way ANOVA with Sidak's multiple comparisons tests. Sourced from immuneACCESS, this table was stored by TCRdb with only in-frame sequences that have V and J called. A share of the clones is absent; for the studies checked, an unresolved V gene accounts for under half, and the remainder has no known explanation. V and J calls and clone size come straight from that table; D and trimming were deduced from the DNA. This sample lists roughly 250,000 clones; approximately 95% were detected once. The ten largest clones add up to 0.5% to 0.65% of the sample.

As encoded in the germline V gene, CDR1 is ENHRY while CDR2 is SYGVKD. The V and J ends are trimmed by 5 bases and 0 bases, leaving 8 bases between them. Including cysteine and phenylalanine, the CDR3 has 14 amino acids. The read is trimmed to its CDR3 DNA, 42 bases read in frame from base 1. Study-wide findings and limitations: In the small 56-69-year group, the increase in depth fell short of significance, most likely because of low power. Because no day 14 peak-response samples were available, repertoires were characterized only after the peak T cell response. A significant rise in spike-specific TCR breadth and depth was observed after two AZD1222 doses relative to day 0 and relative to MenACWY recipients. Most participants were white British and females outnumbered males, and the authors suggested that clonal diversity may have been underestimated. Epitopes outside the regions mutated in the B.1.351 and B.1.1.7 variants were reportedly recognized by nearly half of the unique spike-specific TCRs. The vaccine-associated CD4 TCRs covered the entire spike protein, and the dominant responses fell in regions 160-218 and 743-854. Conclusions about previously exposed vaccinees were limited because only 6 or 7 AZD1222 recipients were SARS-CoV-2 seropositive at baseline.

The intended sense of this specimen's time point label: baseline before first vaccination. Vaccinee samples were obtained from the UK trials COV001 and COV002, which included a single-blind randomized controlled phase 2/3 trial of AZD1222 (ChAdOx1 nCoV-19) in healthy adults. For TCRbeta chain sequencing, PBMC samples from trial participants were taken at day 0 and at day 28 after the second dose. Source: peripheral blood, taken on day 0 of AZD1222 vaccination. This receptor was identified in an adult in good health. The V gene is TRBV10-3 and the J gene is TRBJ1-3; the D gene cannot be resolved reliably. The nucleotide sequence is TGTGCCATCAGTCCAACCTTCTCTGGAAACACCATATATTTT. Translated, this is CAISPTFSGNTIYF.